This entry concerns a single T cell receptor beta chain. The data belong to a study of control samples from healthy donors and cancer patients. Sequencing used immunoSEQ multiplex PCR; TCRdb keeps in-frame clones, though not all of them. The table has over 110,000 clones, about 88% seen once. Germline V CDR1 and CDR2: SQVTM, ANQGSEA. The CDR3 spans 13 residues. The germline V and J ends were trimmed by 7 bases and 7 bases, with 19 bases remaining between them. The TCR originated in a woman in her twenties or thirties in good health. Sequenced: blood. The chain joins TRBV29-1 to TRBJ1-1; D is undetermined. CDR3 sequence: CSAQRGQEIEAFF. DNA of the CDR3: TGCAGCGCTCAACGAGGGCAGGAGATTGAAGCTTTCTTT.